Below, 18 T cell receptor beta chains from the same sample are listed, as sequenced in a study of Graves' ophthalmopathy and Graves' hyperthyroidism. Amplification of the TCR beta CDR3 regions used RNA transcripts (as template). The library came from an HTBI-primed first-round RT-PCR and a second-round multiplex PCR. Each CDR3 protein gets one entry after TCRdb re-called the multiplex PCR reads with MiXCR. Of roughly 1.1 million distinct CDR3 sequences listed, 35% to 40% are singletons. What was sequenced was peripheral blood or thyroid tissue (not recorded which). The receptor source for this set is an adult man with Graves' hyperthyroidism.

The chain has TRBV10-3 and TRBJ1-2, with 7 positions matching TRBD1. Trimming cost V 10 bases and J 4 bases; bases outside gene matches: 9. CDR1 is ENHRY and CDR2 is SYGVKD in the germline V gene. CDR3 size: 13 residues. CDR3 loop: CATTPDRAYGYTF. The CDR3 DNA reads TGTGCCACTACCCCTGACAGGGCCTATGGCTACACCTTC.

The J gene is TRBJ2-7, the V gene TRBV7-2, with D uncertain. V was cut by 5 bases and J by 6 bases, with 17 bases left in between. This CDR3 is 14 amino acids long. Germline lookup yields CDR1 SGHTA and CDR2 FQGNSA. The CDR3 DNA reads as TGTGCCAGCAGCGTAGATACAGCGAGTGGCGAGCAGTACTTC. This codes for CASSVDTASGEQYF.

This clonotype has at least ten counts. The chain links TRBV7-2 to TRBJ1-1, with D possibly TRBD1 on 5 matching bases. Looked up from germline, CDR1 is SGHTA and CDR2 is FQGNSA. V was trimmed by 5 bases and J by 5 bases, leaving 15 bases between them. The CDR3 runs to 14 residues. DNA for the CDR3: TGTGCCAGCAGCCCTAGGCAGGGTGGAACTGAAGCTTTCTTT. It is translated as CASSPRQGGTEAFF.

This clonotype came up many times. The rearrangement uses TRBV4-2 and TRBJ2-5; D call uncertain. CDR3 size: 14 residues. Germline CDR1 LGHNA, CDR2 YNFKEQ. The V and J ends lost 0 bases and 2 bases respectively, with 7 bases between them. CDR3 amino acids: CASSQDLGQETQYF. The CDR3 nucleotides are TGTGCCAGCAGCCAAGATCTGGGGCAAGAGACCCAGTACTTC.

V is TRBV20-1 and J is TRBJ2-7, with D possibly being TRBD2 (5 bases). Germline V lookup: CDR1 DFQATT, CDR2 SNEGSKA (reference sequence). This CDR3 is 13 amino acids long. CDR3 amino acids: CMLRRKHSYEQYF. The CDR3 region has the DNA TGCATGCTTAGGAGGAAGCACTCCTACGAGCAGTACTTC.

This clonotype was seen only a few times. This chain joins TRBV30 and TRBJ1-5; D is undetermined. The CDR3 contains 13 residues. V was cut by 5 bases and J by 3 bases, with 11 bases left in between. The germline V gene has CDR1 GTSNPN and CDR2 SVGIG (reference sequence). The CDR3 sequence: CAWGPLPNQPQHF. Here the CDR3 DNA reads TGTGCCTGGGGACCGCTGCCCAATCAGCCCCAGCATTTT. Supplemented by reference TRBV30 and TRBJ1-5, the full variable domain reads SQTIHQWPATLVQPVGSPLSLECTVEGTSNPNLYWYRQAAGRGLQLLFYSVGIGQISSEVPQNLSASRPQDRQFILSSKKLLLSDSGFYLCAWGPLPNQPQHFGDGTRLSIL.

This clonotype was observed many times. The CDR3 bases are TGTGCCAGCAGCTTAGTCATCGGTTCGTCGGATGAAAAACTGTTTTTT. Translated, it gives CASSLVIGSSDEKLFF. V gene TRBV7-6 combines with J gene TRBJ1-4; D gene unclear. The CDR3 runs 16 residues. The V and J ends lost 1 base and 6 bases respectively, with 15 bases between them. Germline assignment: CDR1 SGHVS and CDR2 FNYEAQ.

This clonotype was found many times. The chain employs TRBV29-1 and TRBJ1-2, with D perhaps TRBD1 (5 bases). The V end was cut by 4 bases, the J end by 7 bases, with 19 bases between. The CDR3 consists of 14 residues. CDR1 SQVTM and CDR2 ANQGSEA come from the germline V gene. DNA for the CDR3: TGCAGCGTTGTGGGGCAGGGAGAAGAGGGTGGCTACACCTTC. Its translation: CSVVGQGEEGGYTF.

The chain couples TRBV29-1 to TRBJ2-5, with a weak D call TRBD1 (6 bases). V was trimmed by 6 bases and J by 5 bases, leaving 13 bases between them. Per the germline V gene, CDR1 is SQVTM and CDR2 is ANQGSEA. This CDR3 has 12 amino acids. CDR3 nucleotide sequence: TGCAGCGTAGACTTAGGACAGGAGACCCAGTACTTC. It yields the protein CSVDLGQETQYF.

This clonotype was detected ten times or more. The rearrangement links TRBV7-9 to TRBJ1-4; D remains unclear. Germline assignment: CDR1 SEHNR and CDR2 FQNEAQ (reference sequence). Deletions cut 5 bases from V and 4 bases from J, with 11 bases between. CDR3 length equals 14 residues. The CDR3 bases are TGTGCCAGCAGCCCGACGGCAGTTAATGAAAAACTGTTTTTT. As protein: CASSPTAVNEKLFF.

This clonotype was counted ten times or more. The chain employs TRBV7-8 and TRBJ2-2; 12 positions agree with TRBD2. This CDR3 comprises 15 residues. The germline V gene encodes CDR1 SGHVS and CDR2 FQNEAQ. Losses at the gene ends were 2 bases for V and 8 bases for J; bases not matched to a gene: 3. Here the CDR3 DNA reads TGTGCCAGCAGCTTAAGACTAGCGGGAGCTGGGGAGCTGTTTTTT. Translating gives CASSLRLAGAGELFF.

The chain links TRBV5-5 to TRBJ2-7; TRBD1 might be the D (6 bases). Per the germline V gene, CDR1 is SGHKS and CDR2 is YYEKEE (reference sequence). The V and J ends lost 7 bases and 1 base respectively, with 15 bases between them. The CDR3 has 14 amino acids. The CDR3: CASAPVRGSYEQYF. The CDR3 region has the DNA TGTGCCAGCGCACCCGTGAGGGGGTCCTACGAGCAGTACTTC.

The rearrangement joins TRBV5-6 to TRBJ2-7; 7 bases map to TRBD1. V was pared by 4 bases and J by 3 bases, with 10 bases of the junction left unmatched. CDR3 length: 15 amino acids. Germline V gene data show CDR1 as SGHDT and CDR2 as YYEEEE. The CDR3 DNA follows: TGTGCCAGCAGCCTTTCTGGAAGACAGGGCTACGAGCAGTACTTC. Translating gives CASSLSGRQGYEQYF.

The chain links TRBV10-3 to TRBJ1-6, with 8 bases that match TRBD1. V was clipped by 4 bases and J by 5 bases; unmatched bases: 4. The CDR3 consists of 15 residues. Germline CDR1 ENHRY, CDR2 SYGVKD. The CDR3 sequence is CAISAKTGDNSPLHF. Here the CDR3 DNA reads TGTGCCATCAGTGCCAAGACAGGGGATAATTCACCCCTCCACTTT.

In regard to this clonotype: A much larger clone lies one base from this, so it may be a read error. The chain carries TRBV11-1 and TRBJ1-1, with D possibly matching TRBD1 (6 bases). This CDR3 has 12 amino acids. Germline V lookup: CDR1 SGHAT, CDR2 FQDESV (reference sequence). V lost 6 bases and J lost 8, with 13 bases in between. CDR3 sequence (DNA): TGTGCCAGCAGTAAGGCAGGGGAGGAAGCTTTCTTT. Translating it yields CASSKAGEEAFF.

CDR3 nucleotides: TGTGCCAGCAGTCCACATAGGGGCAATCAGCCCCAGCATTTT. Protein: CASSPHRGNQPQHF. The V call is TRBV25-1, the J call TRBJ1-5; no reliable D call. The germline V gene has CDR1 MGHDK and CDR2 SYGVNS. V dropped 5 bases and J dropped 2 bases, with 10 bases sitting between them. The CDR3 totals 14 residues.

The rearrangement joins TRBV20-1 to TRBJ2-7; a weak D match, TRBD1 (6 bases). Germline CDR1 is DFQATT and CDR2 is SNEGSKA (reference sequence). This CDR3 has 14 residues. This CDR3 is CSAREWQGLYEQYF. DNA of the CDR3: TGCAGCGCTCGTGAATGGCAGGGGCTTTACGAGCAGTACTTC.

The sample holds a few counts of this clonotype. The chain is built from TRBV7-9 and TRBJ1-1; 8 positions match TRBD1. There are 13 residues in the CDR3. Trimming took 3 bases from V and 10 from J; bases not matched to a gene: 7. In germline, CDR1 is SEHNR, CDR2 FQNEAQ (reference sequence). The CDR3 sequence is CASSFGQGGRAFF. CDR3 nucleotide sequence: TGTGCCAGCAGCTTTGGACAGGGTGGGAGAGCTTTCTTT.